The TCR beta chain described here comes from a study of Ad26.COV2.S vaccination and SARS-CoV-2 variants. Looked up from germline, CDR1 is SGHTA and CDR2 is FQGNSA. Trimming removed 1 base from V and 7 bases from J; junction bases left unmatched: 6. The CDR3 is 16 residues long. Regarding treatment: 19 received Ad26.COV2.S at low or high dose, single or two shots; 5 received placebo; per-sample allocation not given. Specimens were obtained on day 63 following the first vaccine or placebo injection. General study results and limits: Possibly, TCR breadth and depth analyses underestimated total T cell responses.

Data came from immunoSEQ multiplex PCR; TCRdb stores just in-frame clones and leaves some out. Among around 250,000 clones listed, over 75% were seen once. As for this clone: What it binds is unknown.

V and J are TRBV7-2 and TRBJ2-3, with 12 bases identical to TRBD1. The sample consisted of peripheral blood, taken in a trial of Ad26.COV2.S vaccine versus placebo. The clonotype comes from a person between 18 and 65 years old who received the Ad26.COV2.S COVID-19 vaccine or a placebo. CDR3 nucleotide sequence: TGTGCCAGCAGCTTAGGCGGGACAGGGGGCGGTAATACGCAGTATTTT. Translated, it gives CASSLGGTGGGNTQYF.